Listed below are T cell receptor beta chains from one sample, sequenced in a study of post-analysis software for immune sequencing data. Using its own MiXCR run on the PCR reads, TCRdb lists one record per CDR3 protein. This sample yields 700,000 to 900,000 distinct CDR3 sequences, of which more than 45% are seen a single time; around 4.7% belongs to the top ten. The source material was blood. The receptors here all came from a girl between 5 and 17 years old with multiple sclerosis. CDR3s include the opening cysteine and the closing phenylalanine or tryptophan. Each record gives: J gene, V gene, clone size, D gene, CDR3 DNA, CDR3 protein. D genes are given only for firm matches. The size of a clone is reported for some rows only, either as once, few or many, or as a class for expanded clones.

TRBJ2-5	TRBV5-1	NA	TRBD2	TGCGCCACCGCGGCGGGAGGACCTGAGCAGTACTTC	CATAAGGPEQYF
TRBJ2-1	TRBV7-9	NA	TRBD1	TGTGCCAGCAGTTTTCGACAGGGAATGAACAATGAGCAGTTCTTC	CASSFRQGMNNEQFF
TRBJ2-6	TRBV4-2	few	NA	TGTGCCAGCAGCCAAGCATCCGGGTCTGGGGCCAACGTCCTGACTTTC	CASSQASGSGANVLTF
TRBJ2-1	TRBV20-1	NA	NA	TGCAGTGCGTCCCCGGGGAACAATGAGCAGTTCTTC	CSASPGNNEQFF
TRBJ2-4	TRBV7-3	few	NA	TGTGCCAGCAGCTCAGGATCCCAAAACATTCAGTACTTC	CASSSGSQNIQYF
TRBJ2-7	TRBV3-1	NA	NA	TGTGCCAGCAGCCAAGGGGGCCGAGGATACGAGCAGTACTTC	CASSQGGRGYEQYF
TRBJ2-7	TRBV6-2/TRBV6-3	few	TRBD1	TGTGCCAGCAGTTACCCCTCGGGCCGGGACAGCTCCTACGAGCAGTACTTC	CASSYPSGRDSSYEQYF
TRBJ1-2	TRBV15	NA	NA	TGTGCCACCAGCAGAGATGTGACAGCTGGATCCTATGGCTACACCTTC	CATSRDVTAGSYGYTF
TRBJ2-1	TRBV24-1	NA	TRBD2	TGTGCCACCAGTGGAGCGGGGAGCTCCTACAATGAGCAGTTCTTC	CATSGAGSSYNEQFF
TRBJ1-2	TRBV7-2	NA	NA	TGTGCCAGCAGCTCCCCCATGACGGGAAGCTATGACTACACCTTC	CASSSPMTGSYDYTF
TRBJ2-1	TRBV5-1	once	TRBD2	TGCGCCAACGAGGGTCTAGCGGGAGTGAAATCCTACAATGAGCAGTTCTTC	CANEGLAGVKSYNEQFF
TRBJ2-5	TRBV9	NA	TRBD2	TGTGCCAGCAGCGTCGGGGGGGGGACCCAGTACTTC	CASSVGGGTQYF
TRBJ1-2	TRBV7-9	NA	TRBD1	TGTGCCAGCAGCCTCGGGACAGTGGCCAATGGCTACACCTTC	CASSLGTVANGYTF
TRBJ1-1	TRBV9	NA	NA	TGTGCCAGCAGCCCCCCTTCGGGGCCGAACACTGAAGCTTTCTTT	CASSPPSGPNTEAFF
TRBJ2-2	TRBV7-9	NA	TRBD2	TGTGCCAGCAGCTTTGGACTAGCGGGAGGCCGGAACACCGGGGAGCTGTTTTTT	CASSFGLAGGRNTGELFF
TRBJ2-3	TRBV15	few	NA	TGTGCCACCAGCAGAGTTCGCCAAGATACGCAGTATTTT	CATSRVRQDTQYF
TRBJ2-1	TRBV29-1	NA	TRBD2	TGCAGCGTTGATGAACTAGCGGGGGGCAATGAGCAGTTCTTC	CSVDELAGGNEQFF
TRBJ2-7	TRBV12-3/TRBV12-4	NA	NA	TGTGCCAGCAGTGTGGGGGGCCCCGAGCAGTACTTC	CASSVGGPEQYF
TRBJ2-2	TRBV11-2	few	NA	TGTGCCAGCAGCCCCACACTCGGGGAGCTGTTTTTT	CASSPTLGELFF
TRBJ2-5	TRBV7-2	NA	NA	TGTGCCAGCAGCTTATTGGACGGACCGGAGACCCAGTACTTC	CASSLLDGPETQYF
TRBJ2-7	TRBV4-2	NA	NA	TGTGCCAGCAGCGTCTCTTCAGGGGACTACGAGCAGTACTTC	CASSVSSGDYEQYF
TRBJ2-3	TRBV5-6	NA	NA	TGTGCCAGCAGCTTGTGGTCCGTTAGCACAGATACGCAGTATTTT	CASSLWSVSTDTQYF
TRBJ2-1	TRBV20-1	NA	TRBD2	TGCAGTGCTAGTGGCAGCGGGGTATTGGATGAGCAGTTCTTC	CSASGSGVLDEQFF
TRBJ2-5	TRBV6-5	NA	TRBD1	TGTGCCAGCAGTTACCTGGACAGGGAAGAGACCCAGTACTTC	CASSYLDREETQYF
TRBJ2-7	TRBV5-1	NA	NA	TGCGCCAGCAGCTTACAGCCTTCCTCCTACGAGCAGTACTTC	CASSLQPSSYEQYF
TRBJ2-7	TRBV10-3	NA	NA	TGTGCCATCGGAACGGTGGACGAGCAGTACTTC	CAIGTVDEQYF
TRBJ2-4	TRBV29-1	NA	TRBD1	TGCAGCGTCAGACAGGGTTACGGGCAGTACTTC	CSVRQGYGQYF
TRBJ2-1	TRBV4-1	NA	NA	TGCGCCAGCAGCCAAGAATCGACACTTGAGCAGTTCTTC	CASSQESTLEQFF
TRBJ2-7	TRBV7-9	NA	TRBD1	TGTGCCAGCAGCCCCGACAGGGGTGTCAACGAGCAGTACTTC	CASSPDRGVNEQYF
TRBJ2-1	TRBV5-5	NA	TRBD2	TGTGCCAGCAGCTGGAGCGTAGGTGGACTAGTCGGCCAGCAGTTCTTC	CASSWSVGGLVGQQFF
TRBJ2-5	TRBV29-1	few	NA	TGCAGCGTTGACCCAGGGACCTACCGGGAGACCCAGTACTTC	CSVDPGTYRETQYF
TRBJ2-3	TRBV7-2	few	TRBD1	TGTGCCAGCAGCCCACAGGGGACGCGGACAGATACGCAGTATTTT	CASSPQGTRTDTQYF
TRBJ2-1	TRBV4-2	NA	NA	TGTGCCAGCAGCCAAGATCACCGAAATGAGCAGTTCTTC	CASSQDHRNEQFF
TRBJ1-2	TRBV20-1	NA	TRBD1	TGCAGTGCCCTCGACAGGGCGCAAAACTATGGCTACACCTTC	CSALDRAQNYGYTF
TRBJ2-1	TRBV20-1	few	NA	TGCAGTGCTAGAAGCAGGGCAGGAGTCTCCTACAATGAGCAGTTCTTC	CSARSRAGVSYNEQFF